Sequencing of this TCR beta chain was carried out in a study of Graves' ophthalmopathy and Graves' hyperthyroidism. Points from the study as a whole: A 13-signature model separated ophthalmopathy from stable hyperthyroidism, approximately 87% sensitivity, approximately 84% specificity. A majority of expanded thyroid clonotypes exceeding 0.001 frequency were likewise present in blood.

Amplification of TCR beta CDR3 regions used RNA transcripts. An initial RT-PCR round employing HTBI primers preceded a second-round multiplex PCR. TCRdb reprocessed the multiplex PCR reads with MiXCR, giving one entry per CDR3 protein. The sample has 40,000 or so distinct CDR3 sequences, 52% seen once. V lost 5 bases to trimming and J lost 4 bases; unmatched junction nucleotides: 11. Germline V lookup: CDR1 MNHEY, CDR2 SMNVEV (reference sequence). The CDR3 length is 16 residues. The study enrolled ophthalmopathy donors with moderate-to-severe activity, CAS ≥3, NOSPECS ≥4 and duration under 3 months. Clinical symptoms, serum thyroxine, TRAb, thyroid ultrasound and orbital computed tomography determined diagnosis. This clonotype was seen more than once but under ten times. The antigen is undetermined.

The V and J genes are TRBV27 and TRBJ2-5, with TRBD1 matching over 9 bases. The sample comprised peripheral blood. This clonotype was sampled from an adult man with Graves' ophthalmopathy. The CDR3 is CASSPTWDRARETQYF. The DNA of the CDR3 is TGTGCCAGCAGTCCGACCTGGGACAGGGCGAGAGAGACCCAGTACTTC.